The clone carrying this T cell receptor beta chain was seen once. The data originate from a study of shared T cell receptors in the human thymus. The CDR3 is 14 residues long. Germline V CDR1 and CDR2: KGHSH, LQKENI. Trimming removed 2 bases from V and 1 base from J, with 8 bases in between. Sequenced by immunoSEQ multiplex PCR; TCRdb stores in-frame clones only, minus some. The table includes more than 300,000 clones, 85% to 95% detected once. This TCR came from a human donor. Sequenced material: thymocytes. The chain uses TRBV18 and TRBJ2-5; D is uncertain. CDR3 nucleotide sequence: TGTGCCAGCTCACCAGGGTCGATCCAAGAGACCCAGTACTTC. This translates into CASSPGSIQETQYF.